The entry below gives a single T cell receptor (beta chain) sequence along with its context. The study used healthy donors as controls matched for age and sex. This sample stems from a study of CD8 T cells in Susac syndrome. CDR1 and CDR2 (germline): SGHTA, FQGTGA. The V gene lost 1 base and the J gene lost 6 bases, with 9 bases spanning the gap. This CDR3 region has 14 residues. It was with random hexamers that about 0.45 to 1 ug RNA was reverse transcribed. TCRdb itself ran the immunoSEQ multiplex PCR reads through MiXCR, one entry per CDR3 protein. This table holds fewer than 250,000 distinct CDR3 sequences, around 93% found once.

The sequence derives from a human donor in good health. The sequencing sample was made of CD4+ T cells from PBMCs. The chain employs TRBV7-3 and TRBJ2-2; no firm D call. CDR3 DNA: TGTGCCAGCAGCTTAAGGATTGGCCCCGGGGAGCTGTTTTTT. Protein product: CASSLRIGPGELFF.